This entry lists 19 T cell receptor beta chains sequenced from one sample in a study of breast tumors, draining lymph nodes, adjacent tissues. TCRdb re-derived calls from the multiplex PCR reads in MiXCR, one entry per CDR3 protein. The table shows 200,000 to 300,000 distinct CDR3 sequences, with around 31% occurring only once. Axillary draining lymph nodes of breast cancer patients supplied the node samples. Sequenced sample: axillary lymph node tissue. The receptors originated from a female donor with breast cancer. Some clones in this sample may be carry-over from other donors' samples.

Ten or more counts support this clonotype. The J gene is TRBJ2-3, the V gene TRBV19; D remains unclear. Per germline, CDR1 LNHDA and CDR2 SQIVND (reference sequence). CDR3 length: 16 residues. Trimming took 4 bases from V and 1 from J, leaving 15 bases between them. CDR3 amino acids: CASSTFSSQRTDTQYF. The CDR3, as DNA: TGTGCCAGTAGTACGTTTAGCAGCCAGCGCACAGATACGCAGTATTTT. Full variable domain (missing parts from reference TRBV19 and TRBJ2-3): DGGITQSPKYLFRKEGQNVTLSCEQNLNHDAMYWYRQDPGQGLRLIYYSQIVNDFQKGDIAEGYSVSREKKESFPLTVTSAQKNPTAFYLCASSTFSSQRTDTQYFGPGTRLTVL.

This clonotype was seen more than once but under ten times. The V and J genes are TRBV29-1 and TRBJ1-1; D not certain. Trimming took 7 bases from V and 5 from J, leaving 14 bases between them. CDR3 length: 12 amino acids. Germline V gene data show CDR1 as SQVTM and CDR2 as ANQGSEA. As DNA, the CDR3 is TGCAGCGCGGGGTCCCGGGGAACTGAAGCTTTCTTT. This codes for CSAGSRGTEAFF. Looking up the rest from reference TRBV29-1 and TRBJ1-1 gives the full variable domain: SAVISQKPSRDICQRGTSLTIQCQVDSQVTMMFWYRQQPGQSLTLIATANQGSEATYESGFVIDKFPISRPNLTFSTLTVSNMSPEDSSIYLCSAGSRGTEAFFGQGTRLTVV.

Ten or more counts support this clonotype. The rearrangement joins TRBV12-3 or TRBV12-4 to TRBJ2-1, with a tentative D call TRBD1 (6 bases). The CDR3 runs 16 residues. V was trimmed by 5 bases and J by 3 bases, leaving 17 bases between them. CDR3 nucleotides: TGTGCCAGCAGTACCCTAAGGGGGAGTTACTACAATGAGCAGTTCTTC. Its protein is CASSTLRGSYYNEQFF.

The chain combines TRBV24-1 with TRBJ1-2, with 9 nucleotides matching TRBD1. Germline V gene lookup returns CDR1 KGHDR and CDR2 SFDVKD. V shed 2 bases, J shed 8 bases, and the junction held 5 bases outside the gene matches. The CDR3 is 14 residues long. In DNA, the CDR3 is TGTGCCACCAGTGATTCCGGGACAGGGCCCGGCTACACCTTC. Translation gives CATSDSGTGPGYTF.

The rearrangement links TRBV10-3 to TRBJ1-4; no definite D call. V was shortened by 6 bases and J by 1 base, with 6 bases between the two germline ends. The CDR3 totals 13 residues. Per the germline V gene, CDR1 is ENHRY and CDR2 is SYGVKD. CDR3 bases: TGTGCCATCAGGAGGAGAACTAATGAAAAACTGTTTTTT. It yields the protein CAIRRRTNEKLFF.

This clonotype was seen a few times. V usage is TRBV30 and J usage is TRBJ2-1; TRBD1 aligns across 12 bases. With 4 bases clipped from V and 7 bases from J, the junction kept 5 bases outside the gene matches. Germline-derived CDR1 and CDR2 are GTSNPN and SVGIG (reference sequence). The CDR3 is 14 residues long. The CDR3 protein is CAWTRDRGLNEQFF. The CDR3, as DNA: TGTGCCTGGACCCGGGACAGGGGGCTAAATGAGCAGTTCTTC.

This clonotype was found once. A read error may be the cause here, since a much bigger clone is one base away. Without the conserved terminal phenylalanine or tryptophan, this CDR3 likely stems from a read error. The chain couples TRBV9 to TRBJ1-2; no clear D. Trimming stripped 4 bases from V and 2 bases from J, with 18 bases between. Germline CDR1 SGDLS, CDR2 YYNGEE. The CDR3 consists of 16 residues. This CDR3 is CASSSAQGIRNYGYTL. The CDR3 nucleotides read TGTGCCAGCAGCTCCGCCCAAGGGATACGCAACTATGGCTACACCCTC.

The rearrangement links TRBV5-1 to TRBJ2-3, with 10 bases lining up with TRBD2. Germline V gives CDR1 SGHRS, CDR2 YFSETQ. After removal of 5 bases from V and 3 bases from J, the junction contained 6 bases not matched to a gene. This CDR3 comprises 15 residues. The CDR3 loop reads CASSGLAGVTDTQYF. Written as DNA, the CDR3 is TGCGCCAGCAGTGGTCTAGCGGGAGTAACAGATACGCAGTATTTT.

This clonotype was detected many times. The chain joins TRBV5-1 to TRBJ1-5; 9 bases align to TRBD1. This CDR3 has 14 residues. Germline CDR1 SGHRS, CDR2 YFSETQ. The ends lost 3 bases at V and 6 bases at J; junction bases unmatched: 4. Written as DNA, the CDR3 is TGCGCCAGCAGCTCAGAGACAGGGGGTCAGCCCCAGCATTTT. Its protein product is CASSSETGGQPQHF.

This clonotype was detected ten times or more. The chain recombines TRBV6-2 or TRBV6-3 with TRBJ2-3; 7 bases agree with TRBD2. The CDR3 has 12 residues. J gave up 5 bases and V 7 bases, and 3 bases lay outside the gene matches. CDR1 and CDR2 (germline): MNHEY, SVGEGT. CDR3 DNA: TGTGCCAGCAACGGGAGGAGAGATACGCAGTATTTT. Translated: CASNGRRDTQYF.

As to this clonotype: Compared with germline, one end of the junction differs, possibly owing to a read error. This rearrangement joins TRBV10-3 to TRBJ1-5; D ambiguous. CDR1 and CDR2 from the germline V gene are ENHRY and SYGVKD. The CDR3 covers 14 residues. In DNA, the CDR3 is TGTGCCAGCAGTTACTATATGGGTAATCAGCCCCAGCATTTT. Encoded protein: CASSYYMGNQPQHF.

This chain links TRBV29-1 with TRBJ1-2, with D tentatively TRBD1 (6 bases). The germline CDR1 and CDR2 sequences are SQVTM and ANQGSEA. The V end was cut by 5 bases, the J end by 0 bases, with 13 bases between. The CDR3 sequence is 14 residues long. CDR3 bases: TGCAGCGTTTCGGGGGGCCGAGCTAACTATGGCTACACCTTC. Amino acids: CSVSGGRANYGYTF.

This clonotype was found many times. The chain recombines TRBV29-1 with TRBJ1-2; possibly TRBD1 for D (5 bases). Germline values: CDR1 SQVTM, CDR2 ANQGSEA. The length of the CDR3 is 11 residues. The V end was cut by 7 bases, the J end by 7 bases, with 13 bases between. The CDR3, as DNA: TGCAGCGCCCTTCAGGGATTTGGCTACACCTTC. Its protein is CSALQGFGYTF.

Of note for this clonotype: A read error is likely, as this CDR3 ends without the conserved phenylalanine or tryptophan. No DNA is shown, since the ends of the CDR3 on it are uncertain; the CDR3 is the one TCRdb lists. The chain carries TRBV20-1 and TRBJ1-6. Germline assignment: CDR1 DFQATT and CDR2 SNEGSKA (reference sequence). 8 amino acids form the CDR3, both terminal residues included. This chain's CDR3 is CSAGGTSG.

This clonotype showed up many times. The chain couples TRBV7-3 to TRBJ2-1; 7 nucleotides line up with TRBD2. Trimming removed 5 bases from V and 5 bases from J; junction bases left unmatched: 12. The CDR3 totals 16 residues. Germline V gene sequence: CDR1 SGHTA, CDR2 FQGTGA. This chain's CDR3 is CASSPKRLAKNNEQFF. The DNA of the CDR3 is TGTGCCAGCAGCCCCAAACGACTAGCTAAAAACAATGAGCAGTTCTTC.

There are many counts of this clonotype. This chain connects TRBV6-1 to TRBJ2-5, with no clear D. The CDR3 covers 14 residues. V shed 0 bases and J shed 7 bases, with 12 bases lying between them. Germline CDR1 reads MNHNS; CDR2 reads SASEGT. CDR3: CASSEATLYSTQYF. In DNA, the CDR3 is TGTGCCAGCAGTGAAGCGACACTCTATTCGACCCAGTACTTC.

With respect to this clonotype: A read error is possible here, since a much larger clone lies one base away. CDR3 amino acids: CSASPQGGSAYTF. CDR3 nucleotide sequence: TGCAGTGCTAGCCCCCAAGGGGGTTCTGCCTACACCTTC. V usage is TRBV20-1 and J usage is TRBJ1-2; D possibly corresponds to TRBD1 (6 bases). There are 13 residues in the CDR3. Germline-derived CDR1 and CDR2 are DFQATT and SNEGSKA (reference sequence). V dropped 3 bases and J dropped 10 bases, with 18 bases sitting between them.

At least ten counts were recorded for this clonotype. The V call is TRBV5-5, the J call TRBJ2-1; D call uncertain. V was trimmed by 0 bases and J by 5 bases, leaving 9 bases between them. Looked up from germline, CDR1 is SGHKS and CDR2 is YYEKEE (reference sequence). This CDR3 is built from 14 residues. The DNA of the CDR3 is TGTGCCAGCAGCTTGGTGACGATCAACAATGAGCAGTTCTTC. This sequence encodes CASSLVTINNEQFF.

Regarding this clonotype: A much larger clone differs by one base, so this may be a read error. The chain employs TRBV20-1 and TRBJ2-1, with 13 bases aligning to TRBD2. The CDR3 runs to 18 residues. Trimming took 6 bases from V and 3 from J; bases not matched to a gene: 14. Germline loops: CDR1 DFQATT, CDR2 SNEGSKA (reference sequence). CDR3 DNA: TGCAGTGCGTTTGTAGGACTAGCGGGAGATAAACTCTACAATGAGCAGTTCTTC. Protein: CSAFVGLAGDKLYNEQFF.